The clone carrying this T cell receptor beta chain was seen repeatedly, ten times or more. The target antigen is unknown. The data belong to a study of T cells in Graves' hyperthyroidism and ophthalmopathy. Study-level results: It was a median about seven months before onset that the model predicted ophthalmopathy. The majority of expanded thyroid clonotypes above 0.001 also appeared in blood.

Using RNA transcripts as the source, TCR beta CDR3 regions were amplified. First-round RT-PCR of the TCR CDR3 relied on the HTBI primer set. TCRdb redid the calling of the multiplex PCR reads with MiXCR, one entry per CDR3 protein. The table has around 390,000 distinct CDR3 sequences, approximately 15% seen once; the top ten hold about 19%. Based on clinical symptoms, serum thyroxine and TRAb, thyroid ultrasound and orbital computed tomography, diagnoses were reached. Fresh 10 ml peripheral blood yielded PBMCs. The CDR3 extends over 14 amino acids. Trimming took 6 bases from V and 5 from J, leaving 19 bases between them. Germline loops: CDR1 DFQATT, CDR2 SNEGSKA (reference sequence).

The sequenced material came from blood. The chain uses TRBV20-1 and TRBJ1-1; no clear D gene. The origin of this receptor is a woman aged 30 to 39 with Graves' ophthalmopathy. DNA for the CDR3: TGCAGTGCCCAGAAGGCAGGCTTTTGGACTGAAGCTTTCTTT. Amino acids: CSAQKAGFWTEAFF.